This TCR beta chain was identified during a study of human T cells and chemical hapten exposure. This clonotype has at least ten counts. Stated time point: pre-sensitization, week 0. The treatment is: therapeutic diphenylcyclopropenone sensitization with weekly scalp DPC. TCRdb processed the RACE reads anew with MiXCR; each CDR3 protein has one entry. The sample has approximately 50,000 distinct CDR3 sequences, 11% seen once. This receptor was obtained from a woman aged 40 to 55 with alopecia areata. Some clones in this sample may be carry-over from other donors' samples. The sequencing used whole blood, collected in connection with sensitization to the hapten diphenylcyclopropenone (DPC).

CDR3: CASSDSEGHNEQFF. CDR3 nucleotide sequence: TGTGCCAGCAGTGACTCCGAGGGACACAATGAGCAGTTCTTC. The rearrangement links TRBV6-4 to TRBJ2-1, with D perhaps assigned TRBD1 or TRBD2 (5 bases each). Germline-derived CDR1 and CDR2 are MRHNA and SNTAGT. The CDR3 consists of 14 residues. V was pared by 0 bases and J by 5 bases, with 8 bases between.